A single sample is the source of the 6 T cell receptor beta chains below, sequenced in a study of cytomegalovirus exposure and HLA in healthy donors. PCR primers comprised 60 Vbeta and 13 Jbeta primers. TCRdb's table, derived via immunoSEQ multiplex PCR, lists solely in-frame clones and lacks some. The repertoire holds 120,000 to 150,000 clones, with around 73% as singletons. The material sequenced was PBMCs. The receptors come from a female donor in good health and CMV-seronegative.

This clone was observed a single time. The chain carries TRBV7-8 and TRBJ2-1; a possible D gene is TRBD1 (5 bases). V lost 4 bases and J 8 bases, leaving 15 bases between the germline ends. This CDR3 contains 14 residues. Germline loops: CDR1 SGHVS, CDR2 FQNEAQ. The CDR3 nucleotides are TGTGCCAGCAGCTGGAATCTTGACAGCTATGAGCAGTTCTTC. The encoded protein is CASSWNLDSYEQFF. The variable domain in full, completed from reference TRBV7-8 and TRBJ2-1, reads GAGVSQSPRYKVAKRGQDVALRCDPISGHVSLFWYQQALGQGPEFLTYFQNEAQLDKSGLPSDRFFAERPEGSVSTLKIQRTQQEDSAVYLCASSWNLDSYEQFFGPGTRLTVL.

The CDR3: CATPTGVANVLTF. The CDR3 DNA sequence: TGTGCCACCCCGACAGGGGTGGCCAACGTCCTGACTTTC. V is TRBV10-3 and J is TRBJ2-6, with 8 bases identical to TRBD1. The CDR3 contains 13 residues. Germline loops: CDR1 ENHRY, CDR2 SYGVKD. V shed 10 bases and J 6 bases; nucleotides not matched to a gene: 5.

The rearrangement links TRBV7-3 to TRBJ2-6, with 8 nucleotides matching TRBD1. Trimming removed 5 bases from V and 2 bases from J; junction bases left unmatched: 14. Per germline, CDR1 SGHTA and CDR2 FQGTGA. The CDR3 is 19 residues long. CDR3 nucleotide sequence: TGTGCCAGCAGCATCCGAACCGGGACAGGACTGCCTGGGGCCAACGTCCTGACTTTC. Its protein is CASSIRTGTGLPGANVLTF.

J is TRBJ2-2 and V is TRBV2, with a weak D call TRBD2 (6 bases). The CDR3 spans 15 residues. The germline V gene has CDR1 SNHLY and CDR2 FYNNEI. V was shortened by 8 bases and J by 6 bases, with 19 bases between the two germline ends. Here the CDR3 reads CASGNLRGLPGELFF. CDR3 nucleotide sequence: TGTGCCAGCGGCAACTTACGGGGACTGCCCGGGGAGCTGTTTTTT.

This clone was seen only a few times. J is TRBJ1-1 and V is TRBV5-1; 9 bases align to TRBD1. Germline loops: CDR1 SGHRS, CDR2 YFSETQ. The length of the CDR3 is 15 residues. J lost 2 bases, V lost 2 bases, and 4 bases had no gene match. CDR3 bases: TGCGCCAGCAGCTTCAGGACAGGGGAAAACACTGAAGCTTTCTTT. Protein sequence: CASSFRTGENTEAFF.

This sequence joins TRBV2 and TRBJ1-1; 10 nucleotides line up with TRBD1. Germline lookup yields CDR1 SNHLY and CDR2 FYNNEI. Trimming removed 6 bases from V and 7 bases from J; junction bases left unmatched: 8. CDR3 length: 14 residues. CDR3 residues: CASRGDRGRSEAFF. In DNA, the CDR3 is TGTGCCAGCAGGGGGGACAGGGGACGGAGTGAAGCTTTCTTT.